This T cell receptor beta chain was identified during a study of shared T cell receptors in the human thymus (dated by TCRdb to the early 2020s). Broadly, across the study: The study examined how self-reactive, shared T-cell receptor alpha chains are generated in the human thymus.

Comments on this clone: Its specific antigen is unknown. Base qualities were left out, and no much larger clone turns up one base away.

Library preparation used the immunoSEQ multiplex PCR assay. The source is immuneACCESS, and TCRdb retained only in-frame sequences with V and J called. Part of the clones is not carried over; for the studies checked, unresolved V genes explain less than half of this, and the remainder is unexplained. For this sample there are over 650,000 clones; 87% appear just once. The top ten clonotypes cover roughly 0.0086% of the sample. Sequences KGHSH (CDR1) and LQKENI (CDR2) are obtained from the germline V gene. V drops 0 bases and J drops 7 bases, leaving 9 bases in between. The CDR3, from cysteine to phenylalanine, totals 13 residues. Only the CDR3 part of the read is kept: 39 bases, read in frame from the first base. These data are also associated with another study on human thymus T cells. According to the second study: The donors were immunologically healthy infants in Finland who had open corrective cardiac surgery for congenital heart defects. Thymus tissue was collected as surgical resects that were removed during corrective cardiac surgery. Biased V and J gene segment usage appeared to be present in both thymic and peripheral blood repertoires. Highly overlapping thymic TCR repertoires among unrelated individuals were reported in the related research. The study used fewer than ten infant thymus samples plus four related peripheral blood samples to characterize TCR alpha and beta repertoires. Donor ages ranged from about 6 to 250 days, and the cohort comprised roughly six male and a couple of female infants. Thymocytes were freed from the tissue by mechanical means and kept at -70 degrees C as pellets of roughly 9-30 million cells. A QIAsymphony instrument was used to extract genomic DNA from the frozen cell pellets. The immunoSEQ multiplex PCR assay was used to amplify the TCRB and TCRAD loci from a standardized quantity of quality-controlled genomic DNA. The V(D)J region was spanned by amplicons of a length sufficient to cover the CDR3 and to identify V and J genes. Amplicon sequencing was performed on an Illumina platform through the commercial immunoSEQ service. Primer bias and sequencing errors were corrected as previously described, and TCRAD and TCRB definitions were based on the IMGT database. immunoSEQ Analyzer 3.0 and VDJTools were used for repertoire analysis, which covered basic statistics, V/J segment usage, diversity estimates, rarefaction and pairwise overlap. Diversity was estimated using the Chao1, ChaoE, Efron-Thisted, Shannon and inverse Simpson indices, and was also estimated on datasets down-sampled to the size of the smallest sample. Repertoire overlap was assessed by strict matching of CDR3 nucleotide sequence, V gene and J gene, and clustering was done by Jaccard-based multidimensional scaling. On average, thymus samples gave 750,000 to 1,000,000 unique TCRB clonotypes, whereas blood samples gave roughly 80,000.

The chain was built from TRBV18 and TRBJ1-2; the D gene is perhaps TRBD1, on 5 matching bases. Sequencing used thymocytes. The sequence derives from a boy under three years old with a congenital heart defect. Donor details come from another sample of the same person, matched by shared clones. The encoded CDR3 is CASSPPRGGGYTF. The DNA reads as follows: TGTGCCAGCTCACCACCTAGGGGCGGTGGCTACACCTTC.